The 22 T cell receptor beta chains reported below all come from one sample, sequenced in a study of blood T cell repertoires in COVID-19. Sequenced by immunoSEQ multiplex PCR; TCRdb stores in-frame clones only, minus some. The sample has around 60,000 clones, about nine tenths seen once. Material for sequencing was peripheral blood. These receptors all come from a woman aged 80 or over with acute or convalescent COVID-19.

The gene calls are TRBV4-1 and TRBJ2-2; 10 positions agree with TRBD2. This CDR3 is 16 amino acids long. Looked up from germline, CDR1 is MGHRA and CDR2 is YSYEKL. V lost 4 bases to trimming and J lost 4 bases; unmatched junction nucleotides: 6. The CDR3 bases are TGCGCCAGCAGCCTGGTAGCGGGAGGAGTCACCGGGGAGCTGTTTTTT. Translating it yields CASSLVAGGVTGELFF.

The chain has TRBV30 and TRBJ2-7; TRBD1 aligns across 9 bases. Per germline, CDR1 GTSNPN and CDR2 SVGIG (reference sequence). The CDR3 sequence is 17 residues long. Trimming removed 1 base from V and 6 bases from J; junction bases left unmatched: 16. For the CDR3, the DNA is TGTGCCTGGAGTGATACGGGACAGGGTGGGTATATACGCGAGCAGTACTTC. Protein sequence: CAWSDTGQGGYIREQYF.

The genes are TRBV10-2 and TRBJ1-5; D perhaps matches TRBD1 (5 bases). Trimming removed 4 bases at V and 5 bases at J, with 9 bases between. CDR1 is WSHSY, CDR2 SAAADI, per germline. This CDR3 comprises 13 residues. CDR3 in amino acids: CASSVLGDQPQHF. Here the CDR3 DNA reads TGCGCCAGCAGTGTATTAGGGGATCAGCCCCAGCATTTT.

The V call is TRBV5-1, the J call TRBJ2-5, with TRBD2 identical over 9 bases. The CDR3 is made up of 16 amino acids. The germline CDR1 and CDR2 sequences are SGHRS and YFSETQ. With V trimmed by 0 bases and J by 0 bases, 3 bases remained unmatched. In DNA form, the CDR3 reads TGCGCCAGCAGCTTGGTAGCGGGGGCGAACCAAGAGACCCAGTACTTC. Its protein product is CASSLVAGANQETQYF.

The V gene is TRBV12-3 or TRBV12-4, the J gene TRBJ1-1; no reliable D call. The V end lost 10 bases, the J end lost 2 bases, and 11 bases lay between the germline ends. This CDR3 has 12 residues. CDR3 sequence reads: CATSELNTEAFF. The CDR3 DNA is TGTGCCACCTCTGAGCTTAACACTGAAGCTTTCTTT.

The chain recombines TRBV18 with TRBJ1-3; D unclear. This CDR3 comprises 15 residues. In germline, CDR1 is KGHSH, CDR2 LQKENI. Trimming removed 3 bases from V and 2 bases from J, with 11 bases in between. CDR3 DNA sequence: TGTGCCAGCTCACCGGGTGGCGGGACTGGAAACACCATATATTTT. It yields the protein CASSPGGGTGNTIYF.

This sequence joins TRBV23-1 and TRBJ2-1; 9 positions match TRBD2. TRBV23-1 is an open reading frame whose function is uncertain. The length of the CDR3 is 17 residues. V was clipped by 2 bases and J by 8 bases; unmatched bases: 13. CDR3 DNA: TGCGCCAGCAGTCAACCCCGGTACGGGTTAGCGGGGGATGAGCAGTTCTTC. Translated, it gives CASSQPRYGLAGDEQFF.

J is TRBJ1-6 and V is TRBV5-5; possibly TRBD1 for D (5 bases). Germline V gene sequence: CDR1 SGHKS, CDR2 YYEKEE (reference sequence). The CDR3 has 13 residues. With 4 bases removed from V and 7 bases from J, the gap between germline ends came to 9 bases. The CDR3 nucleotides read TGTGCCAGCAGCGGGGACTGGAATTCACCCCTCCACTTT. Amino acid sequence: CASSGDWNSPLHF.

In its sample, this clone was seen a few times. This chain joins TRBV5-1 and TRBJ2-1, with TRBD2 matching 7 bases. The germline gives CDR1 SGHRS, CDR2 YFSETQ. J was trimmed by 5 bases and V by 3 bases; bases with no gene match: 5. The CDR3 runs 14 residues. The CDR3 DNA follows: TGCGCCAGCAGCTGGGGGGGTAGCGACAATGAGCAGTTCTTC. Translated, it gives CASSWGGSDNEQFF.

The CDR3 loop is CASSREGNNSPLHF. For the CDR3, the DNA is TGTGCCAGCAGCCGCGAGGGAAATAATTCACCCCTCCACTTT. V is TRBV5-4 and J is TRBJ1-6; D not certain. Per germline, CDR1 SGHNT and CDR2 YYREEE (reference sequence). This CDR3 comprises 14 residues. V lost 4 bases and J 5 bases, leaving 10 bases between the germline ends.

DNA for the CDR3: TGTGCCAGCAGTTTATCCCGACTAGCGGGAGTCCCCAATGAGCAGTTCTTC. Translated, it gives CASSLSRLAGVPNEQFF. The V call is TRBV28, the J call TRBJ2-1; 12 positions agree with TRBD2. CDR3 length equals 17 residues. The trim removed 1 base at V and 6 bases at J, leaving 7 bases unmatched. Germline V gene lookup returns CDR1 MDHEN and CDR2 SYDVKM. Full variable domain (rest looked up from reference TRBV28 and TRBJ2-1): DVKVTQSSRYLVKRTGEKVFLECVQDMDHENMFWYRQDPGLGLRLIYFSYDVKMKEKGDIPEGYSVSREKKERFSLILESASTNQTSMYLCASSLSRLAGVPNEQFFGPGTRLTVL.

The J gene is TRBJ1-2, the V gene TRBV7-9; 7 bases agree with TRBD1. With V trimmed by 3 bases and J by 7 bases, 11 bases remained unmatched. CDR3 length equals 15 residues. CDR1 is SEHNR and CDR2 is FQNEAQ in the germline V gene (reference sequence). The CDR3 DNA reads as TGTGCCAGCAGCTTCGGGACAGTCGAAGGTCTTGGCTACACCTTC. As protein: CASSFGTVEGLGYTF.

The V and J genes are TRBV28 and TRBJ1-1; a possible D gene is TRBD1 (6 bases). This CDR3 is built from 13 residues. The germline V gene encodes CDR1 MDHEN and CDR2 SYDVKM. Trimming shortened V by 5 bases and J by 3 bases, and 10 bases separated the two germline ends. The CDR3 protein is CASSPGEHTEAFF. The CDR3 DNA reads TGTGCCAGCAGTCCAGGGGAGCACACTGAAGCTTTCTTT.

The chain links TRBV20-1 to TRBJ2-4, with a possible D match to TRBD2 (6 bases). The CDR3 is made up of 14 amino acids. CDR1 and CDR2 from the germline V gene are DFQATT and SNEGSKA (reference sequence). Trimming took off 3 bases at V and 8 bases at J, with 17 bases between the two ends. The chain's CDR3 is CSASWEVVDDIQYF. For the CDR3, the DNA is TGCAGTGCTAGTTGGGAGGTGGTGGACGACATTCAGTACTTC.

This clone was counted between two and nine times. The V gene is TRBV6-1, the J gene TRBJ2-1; D possibly corresponds to TRBD1 (5 bases). CDR1 and CDR2 from the germline V gene are MNHNS and SASEGT. The CDR3 contains 16 residues. The V end lost 2 bases, the J end lost 9 bases, and 20 bases lay between the germline ends. This CDR3 is CASSENRVPGWSEQFF. The DNA for the CDR3 is TGTGCCAGCAGTGAAAATCGAGTCCCAGGGTGGAGTGAGCAGTTCTTC.

The chain is built from TRBV28 and TRBJ1-2; 8 bases fit TRBD1. Germline trimming cut 6 bases from V and 4 bases from J; bases unmatched to any gene: 4. This CDR3 contains 13 residues. Looked up from germline, CDR1 is MDHEN and CDR2 is SYDVKM. The CDR3 protein is CASRAGGGYGYTF. As DNA, the CDR3 is TGTGCCAGCAGGGCAGGGGGCGGCTATGGCTACACCTTC.

The chain carries TRBV2 and TRBJ1-6; D is uncertain. V shed 4 bases and J shed 8 bases, with 15 bases lying between them. The CDR3 contains 15 residues. Germline V gene data show CDR1 as SNHLY and CDR2 as FYNNEI. CDR3 sequence (DNA): TGTGCCAGCAGTGTAAGCCCCCAGGAGGATTCACCCCTCCACTTT. Its protein is CASSVSPQEDSPLHF.

The V gene is TRBV19, the J gene TRBJ1-6; D gene ambiguous. Germline V lookup: CDR1 LNHDA, CDR2 SQIVND (reference sequence). Trimming pared 3 bases from V and 7 bases from J, leaving 4 bases between. The CDR3 is made up of 12 amino acids. CDR3 coding DNA: TGTGCCAGTAGTATCGGGAATTCACCCCTCCACTTT. Encoded protein: CASSIGNSPLHF.

The sample holds a few counts of this clone. The V and J genes are TRBV5-6 and TRBJ1-2; no clear D. Trimming removed 4 bases from V and 4 bases from J, with 14 bases in between. Germline lookup yields CDR1 SGHDT and CDR2 YYEEEE. The CDR3 consists of 14 residues. The CDR3 loop reads CASSLPETIYGYTF. In DNA, the CDR3 is TGTGCCAGCAGCCTTCCGGAGACGATCTATGGCTACACCTTC.

The table lists this clone with a few counts. For the CDR3, the DNA is TGCGCCAGCAGCCGCAGGGAAGGGCCCGATTCACCCCTCCACTTT. Translated: CASSRREGPDSPLHF. The chain couples TRBV5-1 to TRBJ1-6; possible D gene TRBD1, 5 bases. This CDR3 contains 15 residues. V lost 4 bases and J 8 bases, leaving 16 bases between the germline ends. The germline gives CDR1 SGHRS, CDR2 YFSETQ. Variable domain in full (rest from reference TRBV5-1 and TRBJ1-6): KAGVTQTPRYLIKTRGQQVTLSCSPISGHRSVSWYQQTPGQGLQFLFEYFSETQRNKGNFPGRFSGRQFSNSRSEMNVSTLELGDSALYLCASSRREGPDSPLHFGNGTRLTVT.

This sequence joins TRBV11-3 and TRBJ2-5; D possibly corresponds to TRBD2 (6 bases). Germline-derived CDR1 and CDR2 are SGHNT and YENEEA. Deletions cut 5 bases from V and 1 base from J, with 14 bases between. This CDR3 has 15 residues. CDR3 bases: TGTGCCAGCAGCCCGAATGGCGGGGCCCAAGAGACCCAGTACTTC. It yields the protein CASSPNGGAQETQYF.

V and J are TRBV19 and TRBJ1-5; 7 bases agree with TRBD1. The CDR3 length is 14 residues. The germline V gene has CDR1 LNHDA and CDR2 SQIVND (reference sequence). Trimming cost V 3 bases and J 4 bases; bases outside gene matches: 3. CDR3 sequence (DNA): TGTGCCAGTAGTATCTTGGGACAGAATCAGCCCCAGCATTTT. Encoded protein: CASSILGQNQPQHF.